Following are 24 T cell receptor beta chains from one sample sequenced in a study of T cells in Graves' hyperthyroidism and ophthalmopathy. There were TCR beta CDR3 regions amplified from RNA transcripts. The HTBI set primed first-round TCR CDR3 RT-PCR. TCRdb reanalysed the multiplex PCR reads using MiXCR and keeps one entry per CDR3 protein. The sample gives roughly 380,000 distinct CDR3 sequences, 13% of which show up once; less than 25% is in the top ten. Input material: blood. The receptors were sampled from a man in his thirties or forties with Graves' hyperthyroidism that later progressed to Graves' ophthalmopathy.

This clonotype was seen only a few times. One base away lies a much larger clone, so this may be a sequencing read error. J is TRBJ2-7 and V is TRBV6-6; the match to TRBD1 covers 9 bases. Germline trimming cut 0 bases from V and 3 bases from J; bases unmatched to any gene: 6. The CDR3 runs 16 residues. The V gene's germline CDR1 is MNHNY and CDR2 SVGAGI (reference sequence). The CDR3 coding sequence is TGTGCCAGCAGTTACTCGATGAGGACAGGGGACTACGAGCAGTACTTC. This encodes CASSYSMRTGDYEQYF.

This clonotype was picked up a small number of times. This may arise from a read error, as a much more abundant clone is one base away. The CDR3 loop reads CASTPPTLAKNIQYF. CDR3 DNA: TGTGCCAGCACCCCCCCGACCTTAGCCAAAAACATTCAGTACTTC. The J gene is TRBJ2-4, the V gene TRBV6-1; D uncertain. The ends were cut back, 7 bases at V and 0 bases at J, with 13 bases in the middle. This CDR3 spans 15 amino acids. Per germline, CDR1 MNHNS and CDR2 SASEGT.

This clonotype came up a few times. Since a much larger clone is just one base distant, this may be a read error. The chain has TRBV6-1 and TRBJ2-5, with a tentative D call TRBD1 (6 bases). V lost 5 bases and J lost 4, with 17 bases in between. CDR3 length: 15 residues. Germline V CDR1 and CDR2: MNHNS, SASEGT. CDR3 DNA: TGTGCCAGCAGTCCCCAGACAGGCACACGAGAGACCCAGTACTTC. It translates to CASSPQTGTRETQYF.

This clonotype was counted many times. The V and J genes are TRBV9 and TRBJ2-1; 9 bases map to TRBD2. This CDR3 has 15 amino acids. CDR1 and CDR2 from the germline V gene are SGDLS and YYNGEE. After removal of 0 bases from V and 8 bases from J, the junction contained 6 bases not matched to a gene. CDR3 sequence: CASSVGSGGIYEQFF. DNA for the CDR3: TGTGCCAGCAGCGTAGGGAGCGGGGGGATCTATGAGCAGTTCTTC.

This clonotype was detected ten times or more. The rearrangement links TRBV2 to TRBJ1-5; tentatively, D is TRBD1 (6 bases). Germline V CDR1 and CDR2: SNHLY, FYNNEI. V was pared by 6 bases and J by 0 bases, with 9 bases between. CDR3 length: 14 residues. The CDR3 DNA sequence: TGTGCCAGCAGCTGGGACAATAGCAATCAGCCCCAGCATTTT. Its protein product is CASSWDNSNQPQHF.

CDR3 sequence reads: CASSFDRAATNEKLFF. Written as DNA, the CDR3 is TGTGCCAGCAGTTTCGACAGGGCAGCAACTAATGAAAAACTGTTTTTT. The chain uses TRBV27 and TRBJ1-4; 7 bases line up with TRBD1. CDR1 is MNHEY and CDR2 is SMNVEV in the germline V gene (reference sequence). The J segment lost 0 bases and the V segment lost 3 bases, leaving 4 bases of the junction unmatched. This CDR3 has 16 amino acids.

About this clonotype: This clone may be a read error of a much larger clone one base away. The rearrangement uses TRBV6-5 and TRBJ1-5; the D gene is possibly TRBD1 (6 bases). CDR1 is MNHEY and CDR2 is SVGAGI in the germline V gene. This CDR3 spans 14 amino acids. CDR3 sequence: CASSYTQGNRPQHF. DNA of the CDR3: TGTGCCAGCAGTTACACACAGGGCAATCGGCCCCAGCATTTT.

V and J are TRBV19 and TRBJ1-5; 8 bases match TRBD1. This CDR3 is built from 13 residues. The germline V gene encodes CDR1 LNHDA and CDR2 SQIVND (reference sequence). V gave up 8 bases and J gave up 6 bases; unmatched junction bases: 6. The CDR3 protein is CASAQGASQPQHF. CDR3 coding DNA: TGTGCCAGTGCCCAGGGGGCAAGTCAGCCCCAGCATTTT.

This chain joins TRBV5-6 and TRBJ2-3, with 9 bases that match TRBD2. Germline trimming cut 4 bases from V and 2 bases from J; bases unmatched to any gene: 11. Germline CDR1 reads SGHDT; CDR2 reads YYEEEE. The CDR3 sequence is 17 residues long. The CDR3 DNA reads TGTGCCAGCAGCCAAGAACTAGCGGGTGACTCCACAGATACGCAGTATTTT. Translated, it gives CASSQELAGDSTDTQYF.

This clonotype was detected ten times or more. The gene calls are TRBV9 and TRBJ1-1; perhaps TRBD1 as D (6 bases). The CDR3 sequence is 15 residues long. V lost 0 bases, J lost 6 bases, and 15 bases lay in between. Germline loops: CDR1 SGDLS, CDR2 YYNGEE. The DNA for the CDR3 is TGTGCCAGCAGCGTAGGGATTGGGGGGGCCGCTGAAGCTTTCTTT. Its translation is CASSVGIGGAAEAFF.

This clonotype came up a few times. This chain connects TRBV7-9 to TRBJ2-2; 7 nucleotides agree with TRBD1. This CDR3 has 17 amino acids. V dropped 4 bases and J dropped 1; count of bases not matched to a gene: 9. CDR1 SEHNR and CDR2 FQNEAQ come from the germline V gene (reference sequence). CDR3: CASSWGLRTGNTGELFF. CDR3 coding DNA: TGTGCCAGCAGCTGGGGTCTGAGGACAGGGAACACCGGGGAGCTGTTTTTT. The entire variable domain, with the rest obtained from reference TRBV7-9 and TRBJ2-2, is as follows: DTGVSQNPRHKITKRGQNVTFRCDPISEHNRLYWYRQTLGQGPEFLTYFQNEAQLEKSRLLSDRFSAERPKGSFSTLEIQRTEQGDSAMYLCASSWGLRTGNTGELFFGEGSRLTVL.

This clonotype has ten or more counts. This chain joins TRBV28 and TRBJ2-1; 8 bases align to TRBD2. The V gene end was trimmed by 2 bases and the J gene end by 2 bases; junction bases not matched to a gene: 8. This CDR3 is built from 17 residues. Per germline, CDR1 MDHEN and CDR2 SYDVKM. The DNA of the CDR3 is TGTGCCAGCAGTTTAGAGGGTCCGGGGGGGGCCTACAATGAGCAGTTCTTC. Its translation: CASSLEGPGGAYNEQFF.

The rearrangement links TRBV18 to TRBJ2-5, with 14 bases matching TRBD2. Germline lookup yields CDR1 KGHSH and CDR2 LQKENI. V shed 4 bases, J shed 2 bases, and the junction held 3 bases outside the gene matches. The CDR3 is 16 residues long. The CDR3: CASSRTSGGPQETQYF. The CDR3 region has the DNA TGTGCCAGCTCACGGACTAGCGGGGGGCCTCAAGAGACCCAGTACTTC. Variable domain in full (rest from reference TRBV18 and TRBJ2-5): NAGVMQNPRHLVRRRGQEARLRCSPMKGHSHVYWYRQLPEEGLKFMVYLQKENIIDESGMPKERFSAEFPKEGPSILRIQQVVRGDSAAYFCASSRTSGGPQETQYFGPGTRLLVL.

This clonotype was seen only a few times. The rearrangement joins TRBV6-1 to TRBJ2-1, with 8 bases that match TRBD1. Trimming took 7 bases from V and 2 from J; bases not matched to a gene: 10. CDR1 is MNHNS and CDR2 is SASEGT in the germline V gene. The CDR3 loop spans 16 amino acids. The CDR3 sequence: CASKRNSGGAYNEQFF. Here the CDR3 DNA reads TGTGCCAGCAAACGCAACTCAGGGGGCGCCTACAATGAGCAGTTCTTC.

Remarks on this clonotype: A read error is possible here, since a much larger clone lies one base away. V usage is TRBV7-8 and J usage is TRBJ2-1, with 8 nucleotides matching TRBD2. The DNA end is a closer match to TRBJ2-7, so the J assignment may be wrong. The CDR3 runs to 16 residues. Germline V gives CDR1 SGHVS, CDR2 FQNEAQ. The chain's CDR3 is CASSLVGLAGSNEQYF. For the CDR3, the DNA is TGTGCCAGCAGCTTAGTTGGTCTAGCGGGTTCCAATGAGCAGTACTTC.

This clonotype appeared a few times. The rearrangement uses TRBV20-1 and TRBJ1-5; no firm D call. The CDR3 covers 12 residues. V was cut by 0 bases and J by 6 bases, with 6 bases left in between. The germline CDR1 and CDR2 sequences are DFQATT and SNEGSKA (reference sequence). In DNA form, the CDR3 reads TGCAGTGCTAGAGATCCTCTTCAGCCCCAGCATTTT. Translating gives CSARDPLQPQHF.

In its sample, this clonotype was seen many times. This chain joins TRBV5-1 and TRBJ2-3, with D perhaps being TRBD1 or TRBD2 (6 bases each). Deletions cut 4 bases from V and 1 base from J, with 13 bases between. This CDR3 has 15 amino acids. The germline gives CDR1 SGHRS, CDR2 YFSETQ. In DNA, the CDR3 is TGCGCCAGCAGCCCGGTAGGGGGGCGCACAGATACGCAGTATTTT. Translation gives CASSPVGGRTDTQYF.

This clonotype occurred once. The chain has TRBV25-1 and TRBJ2-2, with D possibly TRBD1 on 6 matching bases. Germline lookup yields CDR1 MGHDK and CDR2 SYGVNS. V lost 3 bases to trimming and J lost 5 bases, with 13 bases between them. The CDR3 is made up of 15 amino acids. CDR3 amino acids: CASSDPVTGTGELFF. The CDR3 DNA reads as TGTGCCAGCAGTGACCCCGTAACAGGGACCGGGGAGCTGTTTTTT. Looking up the rest from reference TRBV25-1 and TRBJ2-2 gives the full variable domain: EADIYQTPRYLVIGTGKKITLECSQTMGHDKMYWYQQDPGMELHLIHYSYGVNSTEKGDLSSESTVSRIRTEHFPLTLESARPSHTSQYLCASSDPVTGTGELFFGEGSRLTVL.

This clonotype was picked up many times. The chain combines TRBV3-1 with TRBJ2-5, with D possibly TRBD2 on 6 matching bases. With 1 base removed from V and 1 base from J, the gap between germline ends came to 13 bases. Per germline, CDR1 LGHDT and CDR2 YNNKEL (reference sequence). The CDR3 spans 16 residues. DNA of the CDR3: TGTGCCAGCAGCCAAGGATACGCGGGGAGCCAAGAGACCCAGTACTTC. This sequence encodes CASSQGYAGSQETQYF.

This clonotype showed up many times. This chain joins TRBV3-1 and TRBJ1-5, with D maybe TRBD1 (6 bases). Trimming stripped 1 base from V and 1 base from J, with 11 bases between. The length of the CDR3 is 16 residues. CDR1 is LGHDT, CDR2 YNNKEL, per germline (reference sequence). CDR3 amino acids: CASSQGGAVSNQPQHF. CDR3 DNA sequence: TGTGCCAGCAGCCAAGGGGGGGCGGTAAGCAATCAGCCCCAGCATTTT.

The chain couples TRBV6-1 to TRBJ1-3, with no clear D. This CDR3 contains 14 residues. V was trimmed by 10 bases and J by 0 bases, leaving 13 bases between them. Germline CDR1 reads MNHNS; CDR2 reads SASEGT. For the CDR3, the DNA is TGTGCCACCCGGGGAGGTTACTCTGGAAACACCATATATTTT. Protein sequence: CATRGGYSGNTIYF.

This clonotype was observed many times. CDR3 in DNA: TGTGCCAGCAGCGCAAAGACACTTAACTATGGCTACACCTTC. Its translation: CASSAKTLNYGYTF. The chain carries TRBV5-4 and TRBJ1-2; D call uncertain. V shed 4 bases and J shed 1 base, with 11 bases lying between them. This CDR3 comprises 14 residues. Germline CDR1 is SGHNT and CDR2 is YYREEE (reference sequence). Supplemented by reference TRBV5-4 and TRBJ1-2, the full variable domain reads ETGVTQSPTHLIKTRGQQVTLRCSSQSGHNTVSWYQQALGQGPQFIFQYYREEENGRGNFPPRFSGLQFPNYSSELNVNALELDDSALYLCASSAKTLNYGYTFGSGTRLTVV.

This clonotype came up many times. This rearrangement joins TRBV7-9 to TRBJ2-7; maybe TRBD1 (5 bases). This CDR3 has 13 amino acids. Germline V CDR1 and CDR2: SEHNR, FQNEAQ (reference sequence). V was pared by 5 bases and J by 7 bases, with 15 bases between. CDR3 sequence: CASSLLTAKEQYF. The DNA of the CDR3 is TGTGCCAGCAGCCTACTGACAGCGAAGGAGCAGTACTTC.

At least ten counts were recorded for this clonotype. J is TRBJ1-2 and V is TRBV12-5, with a weak D call TRBD1 (5 bases). CDR1 is LGHNT, CDR2 FRNRAP, per germline. Deletions cut 1 base from V and 5 bases from J, with 14 bases between. This CDR3 is built from 15 residues. CDR3 sequence: CASGLGGRFSYGYTF. The CDR3 bases are TGTGCTAGTGGTTTGGGGGGCCGGTTCTCTTATGGCTACACCTTC.